This TCR beta chain was sequenced in a study of blood T cell repertoires in COVID-19. Methods used by the authors: Estimated nucleated cell counts came from reference gene primer amplification. The assay was immunoSEQ multiplex PCR, and TCRdb's table has in-frame clones only and misses some. That table gives V, J and clone size, and the DNA gave D and trimming. The sample shows about 220,000 clones, 84% of them seen only once. The CDR3 has 15 residues. V lost 0 bases and J 5 bases, leaving 11 bases between the germline ends. Per the germline V gene, CDR1 is LNHNV and CDR2 is YYDKDF (reference sequence).

Sequences were obtained from peripheral blood. The chain is built from TRBV15 and TRBJ1-5; unclear D gene. This clonotype was sampled from a woman aged 55-69 years who had recovered from COVID-19. CDR3 loop: CATSRDKGRDQPQHF. CDR3 DNA: TGTGCCACCAGCAGAGACAAAGGGCGGGATCAGCCCCAGCATTTT.